This TCR beta chain was identified in a study of shared clonotypes between healthy human individuals (dated by TCRdb to 2020 to 2022). About the full investigation: A couple of women and three men aged 18 to 49 years were included in the cohort. For each donor, CD4 naive and CD4 memory were each run on three plates, CD8 naive on two plates, and CD8 memory on one plate. Blood TCR repertoires of several healthy adults were deeply sequenced to estimate repertoire size and the extent of clonotype sharing between individuals. Different laboratories and diverse techniques were used to prepare libraries and sequence TCR repertoires, to increase sequencing depth and limit assay-specific biases. Per donor, leukapheresis produced somewhere between about 0.94 and 9.5 billion PBMCs. Study-wide findings and limitations: The small number of donors limited the genetic and exposure-history diversity represented. Sampling was limited to blood, and TCR repertoires in tissue likely differ from TCR repertoires in blood. Even with the large sequencing depth, rarefaction of the sorted-subset datasets indicated that sequencing was incomplete. Based on pairwise subsampling, the degree of clonotype sharing among donors was expected to be affected by sequencing depth. Larger estimated clonotype richness was generally found for naive subsets than for memory subsets. About 5% of naive CD4, 3.5% of naive CD8, around 2.3% of memory CD4, and 0.35% to 0.4% of memory CD8 clonotypes were shared across a few donors. Compared with non-shared clonotypes, clonotypes shared by all four sorted-subset donors had higher generation probabilities.

Using the deep immunoSEQ assay, multiplex PCR amplified TCR CDR3 regions from genomic DNA. Genomic DNA extracted from each cell subset was distributed evenly over all wells of several immunoSEQ 96-well plates, and each plate served as one replicate. For sorted subsets, around 200 ng genomic DNA, equal to tens of thousands of T cell genomes, was loaded into each replicate PCR. Purified libraries were measured with a Qubit 3.0 fluorometer, size-checked on a Bioanalyzer 2100, and measured again with the KAPA Library Quantification kit. Every immunoSEQ 96-well plate was sequenced on a separate single-read 150-cycle Illumina NextSeq 550 flow cell. Processing in the source paper ran as follows. Because the immunoSEQ output included only junctional sequences and no quality scores, the filtering could not be the same as the filtering used for full-length reads. Sequences were annotated with PyIR, a Python wrapper for IgBLAST v1.9, and V/J genes and CDR3 were assigned using IMGT germline references. Any read was removed if the V/J assignment was weak (E-value above 1e-6), the CDR3 was missing, or the read contained stop codons, out-of-frame junctions, or ambiguous translated residues. A V3J clonotype was defined by an identical inferred V gene, J gene, and CDR3 amino acid sequence. The percentage overlap between two repertoires was calculated by dividing the number of shared unique clonotypes by the size of the smaller repertoire. Three approaches were used to assess repertoire richness: RTK rarefaction, the Chao1 estimator, and Recon v2.1 estimates of unobserved clonotypes. OLGA was used to compute generation probabilities for all TCRbeta clonotypes that the gDNA method yielded from a few donors. The source is immuneACCESS, and TCRdb retained only in-frame sequences with V and J called. Part of the clones is not carried over; for the studies checked, unresolved V genes explain less than half of this, and the remainder is unexplained. For V, J and clone size, that table is used; D and trimming come from the DNA. This sample gives a few hundred thousand clones in total; less than 98% of them show up just once. The ten largest clones add up to about 0.057% of the sample.

The donors were healthy, HIV-negative adults with no recently reported acute infections or vaccinations. Only Caucasian adults living in Nashville, Tennessee, USA were represented among the donors. CD4+ T cells were enriched by magnetic negative selection, after which naive cells were positively selected on CD45RA and the negative fraction was taken as the memory subset. Blood was obtained by leukapheresis, after which PBMCs were separated by Ficoll-Histopaque density gradient centrifugation and cryopreserved in liquid nitrogen vapor phase. Analytical flow cytometry was used to check the purity and quantity of each magnetically sorted T cell population. Each sorted fraction had its genomic DNA isolated and then quantified by UV absorbance on a Nanodrop 2000c. A remark on this clone: Its cognate antigen has yet to be identified. Base qualities are not provided; no much larger clone lies one nucleotide away.

This receptor was obtained from a woman between 25 and 40 years old in good health. The specimen was naive CD4+ T cells sorted from blood. The sample's cell subset or site, from its label and the paper: CD45RA+ positively selected.

The CDR3 is CASRDSGKGNQPQHF. The DNA sequence follows: TGTGCCAGCAGAGACTCAGGGAAAGGAAATCAGCCCCAGCATTTT. Recombination joined TRBV6-5 with TRBJ1-5, and the D gene may be TRBD1, 5 bases matching. V sheds 6 bases and J sheds 4 bases, leaving 16 bases between their ends. Inclusive of the bounding cysteine and phenylalanine, the CDR3 is 15 residues long. The only DNA kept is the CDR3, 45 bases in frame from the first base. The CDR1 and CDR2 encoded by the germline V gene are MNHEY and SVGAGI.